Each of the 17 T cell receptor beta chains below was sequenced from the same sample in a study of cytotoxic CD8 clonotypes in ibrutinib-treated CLL. The table came from immunoSEQ multiplex PCR; TCRdb's copy has only in-frame clones and leaves some out. The sample includes around 50,000 clones, about 57% seen only once; the top ten take under 35%. The sample consisted of PBMCs, taken after 24 months of ibrutinib treatment. These receptors all stem from a human donor with chronic lymphocytic leukemia.

This clone is a singleton in its sample. The chain couples TRBV7-6 to TRBJ1-2; 7 bases map to TRBD1. Germline loops: CDR1 SGHVS, CDR2 FNYEAQ. V lost 5 bases and J lost 5; bases outside the gene matches: 5. The CDR3 covers 13 residues. The CDR3 protein is CASSPAGGYGYTF. In DNA, the CDR3 is TGTGCCAGCAGCCCTGCAGGGGGGTATGGCTACACCTTC.

V is TRBV27 and J is TRBJ1-4; tentatively, D is TRBD1 (5 bases). The CDR3 totals 15 residues. The V end lost 2 bases, the J end lost 5 bases, and 12 bases lay between the germline ends. Germline-derived CDR1 and CDR2 are MNHEY and SMNVEV (reference sequence). CDR3 bases: TGTGCCAGCAGTTTACAGGGCTGGGGCAATGAAAAACTGTTTTTT. Protein product: CASSLQGWGNEKLFF. The complete variable domain, with remaining parts taken from reference TRBV27 and TRBJ1-4, reads EAQVTQNPRYLITVTGKKLTVTCSQNMNHEYMSWYRQDPGLGLRQIYYSMNVEVTDKGDVPEGYKVSRKEKRNFPLILESPSPNQTSLYFCASSLQGWGNEKLFFGSGTQLSVL.

The CDR3 DNA is TGTGCCAGCAGCCCCTCGATTCTCGATGAGCAGTTCTTC. Residues: CASSPSILDEQFF. The gene calls are TRBV11-3 and TRBJ2-1; D gene uncertain. Trimming left V 5 bases short and J 8 bases short, with 13 bases between. Germline loops: CDR1 SGHNT, CDR2 YENEEA. The CDR3 is 13 amino acids.

The chain joins TRBV27 to TRBJ1-3; D is possibly TRBD1 (5 bases). Trimming removed 5 bases at V and 1 base at J, with 15 bases between. The CDR3 length is 16 residues. CDR1 is MNHEY and CDR2 is SMNVEV in the germline V gene (reference sequence). In DNA form, the CDR3 reads TGTGCCAGCAGTCCCCAGTCCTCAGGGTCTGGAAACACCATATATTTT. Protein product: CASSPQSSGSGNTIYF.

This chain joins TRBV5-1 and TRBJ2-3, with 7 nucleotides matching TRBD1. The CDR3 is 15 residues long. J gave up 2 bases and V 1 base, and 4 bases lay outside the gene matches. Germline V CDR1 and CDR2: SGHRS, YFSETQ. The CDR3 loop reads CASSLYGTATDTQYF. For the CDR3, the DNA is TGCGCCAGCAGCTTGTACGGGACAGCCACAGATACGCAGTATTTT.

V gene TRBV7-9 combines with J gene TRBJ2-7, with 8 bases fitting TRBD2. V was clipped by 2 bases and J by 6 bases; unmatched bases: 6. CDR3 length equals 14 residues. Germline lookup yields CDR1 SEHNR and CDR2 FQNEAQ (reference sequence). Here the CDR3 DNA reads TGTGCCAGCAGCTTACCCGGGGGGGCGAGCGAGCAGTACTTC. This translates into CASSLPGGASEQYF.

The chain recombines TRBV5-1 with TRBJ2-7; tentative D call: TRBD1 (5 bases). This CDR3 contains 16 residues. The V gene lost 0 bases and the J gene lost 3 bases, with 16 bases spanning the gap. Germline CDR1 is SGHRS and CDR2 is YFSETQ. The chain's CDR3 is CASSLASYVGDYEQYF. The CDR3 DNA follows: TGCGCCAGCAGCTTGGCCTCCTACGTAGGGGACTACGAGCAGTACTTC.

This chain uses TRBV2 with TRBJ2-7, with D tentatively TRBD1 or TRBD2 (5 bases each). The germline CDR1 and CDR2 sequences are SNHLY and FYNNEI. This CDR3 has 13 amino acids. V was cut by 7 bases and J by 5 bases, with 15 bases left in between. CDR3 nucleotide sequence: TGTGCCAGCAATAGGCAGGGAGTCCACGAGCAGTACTTC. Its protein product is CASNRQGVHEQYF.

This chain connects TRBV11-2 to TRBJ2-5; 9 nucleotides match TRBD1. Germline V gene lookup returns CDR1 SGHAT and CDR2 FQNNGV. This CDR3 has 18 amino acids. V trimming: 3 bases; J trimming: 0 bases; junction bases outside the gene matches: 11. The CDR3, as DNA: TGTGCCAGCAGCTTCGACCCCAAAGGACAGGGGAACCAAGAGACCCAGTACTTC. Translating it yields CASSFDPKGQGNQETQYF.

This clone was picked up many times. This sequence joins TRBV7-9 and TRBJ1-2, with D maybe TRBD1 (6 bases). With 5 bases removed from V and 8 bases from J, the gap between germline ends came to 15 bases. CDR1 SEHNR and CDR2 FQNEAQ come from the germline V gene (reference sequence). This CDR3 has 13 residues. The CDR3 loop is CASSPGAIGGYTF. The DNA for the CDR3 is TGTGCCAGCAGCCCAGGGGCCATCGGGGGCTACACCTTC.

The chain is built from TRBV19 and TRBJ1-5; 8 bases map to TRBD1. In germline, CDR1 is LNHDA, CDR2 SQIVND (reference sequence). The CDR3 extends over 15 amino acids. Trimming at V came to 3 bases and at J to 7 bases, leaving 8 bases not matched to a gene. The CDR3: CASSMGQAGRQPQHF. In DNA, the CDR3 is TGTGCCAGTAGTATGGGACAGGCCGGGAGACAGCCCCAGCATTTT.

The J gene is TRBJ1-6, the V gene TRBV19; D is undetermined. Germline-derived CDR1 and CDR2 are LNHDA and SQIVND (reference sequence). The CDR3 is 13 residues long. V was shortened by 11 bases and J by 10 bases, with 18 bases between the two germline ends. The CDR3 loop is CASSGFADSPLHF. The CDR3 coding sequence is TGTGCCTCTTCGGGGTTCGCGGACTCACCCCTCCACTTT.

The genes are TRBV9 and TRBJ2-3; the D gene is possibly TRBD2 (5 bases). There are 13 residues in the CDR3. Trimming took 7 bases from V and 3 from J, leaving 12 bases between them. CDR1 is SGDLS, CDR2 YYNGEE, per germline. Here the CDR3 reads CASGTGSTDTQYF. The CDR3 DNA is TGTGCCAGCGGAACGGGGAGTACAGATACGCAGTATTTT.

This clone was counted between two and nine times. The chain uses TRBV2 and TRBJ2-2; D unclear. The CDR3 is made up of 13 amino acids. The V gene lost 5 bases and the J gene lost 1 base, with 5 bases spanning the gap. From germline, CDR1 is SNHLY and CDR2 FYNNEI. The CDR3 here is CASSRQNTGELFF. CDR3 nucleotides: TGTGCCAGCAGTCGTCAGAACACCGGGGAGCTGTTTTTT.

The J gene is TRBJ2-1, the V gene TRBV19, with 11 bases that match TRBD2. CDR3 length equals 13 residues. Germline-derived CDR1 and CDR2 are LNHDA and SQIVND (reference sequence). Germline trimming cut 5 bases from V and 13 bases from J; bases unmatched to any gene: 7. CDR3 nucleotides: TGTGCCAGTAGTCCTAGCGGGGGGAGTTCTCAGTTCTTC. It encodes CASSPSGGSSQFF.

V gene TRBV19 combines with J gene TRBJ1-6; D is unresolved. The CDR3 sequence is 16 residues long. Germline V CDR1 and CDR2: LNHDA, SQIVND (reference sequence). Trimming stripped 2 bases from V and 8 bases from J, with 16 bases between. CDR3 DNA: TGTGCCAGTAGTATACGCGGGGATCCCTCGTATTCACCCCTCCACTTT. This encodes CASSIRGDPSYSPLHF.

This clone was seen more than once but under ten times. The chain joins TRBV2 to TRBJ2-3; no clear D. Per germline, CDR1 SNHLY and CDR2 FYNNEI. Trimming cost V 5 bases and J 8 bases, with 8 bases left between them. This CDR3 is 11 amino acids long. CDR3 nucleotides: TGTGCCAGCAGTTCGTGGGGTACGCAGTATTTT. Translating it yields CASSSWGTQYF.